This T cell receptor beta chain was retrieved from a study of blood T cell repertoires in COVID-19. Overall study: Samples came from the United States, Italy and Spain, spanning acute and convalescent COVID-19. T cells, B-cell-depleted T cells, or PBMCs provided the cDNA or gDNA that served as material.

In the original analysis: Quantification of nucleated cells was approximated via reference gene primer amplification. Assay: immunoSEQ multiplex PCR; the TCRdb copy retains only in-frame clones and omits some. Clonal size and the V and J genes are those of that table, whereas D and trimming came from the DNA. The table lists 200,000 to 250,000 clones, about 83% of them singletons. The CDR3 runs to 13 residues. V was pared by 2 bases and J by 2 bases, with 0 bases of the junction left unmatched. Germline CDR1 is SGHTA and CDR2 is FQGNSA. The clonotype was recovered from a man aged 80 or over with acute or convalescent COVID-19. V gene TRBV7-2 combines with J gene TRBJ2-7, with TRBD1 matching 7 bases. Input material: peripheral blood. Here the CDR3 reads CASSLTGAYEQYF. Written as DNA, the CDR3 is TGTGCCAGCAGCTTAACAGGGGCCTACGAGCAGTACTTC.